This T cell receptor beta chain derives from a study of cytomegalovirus exposure and HLA in healthy donors. Concerning this clone itself: Its matching antigen is unknown.

Trimming pared 1 base from V and 1 base from J, leaving 7 bases between. Germline CDR1 SGHTA, CDR2 FQGNSA. The CDR3 is 14 residues long. Study-wide findings and caveats: Sequencing likely generated an artifact that appeared as a cluster of highly shared sequence variants.

In the PCR, 60 Vbeta and 13 Jbeta primers were used. Data came from immunoSEQ multiplex PCR; TCRdb stores just in-frame clones and leaves some out. The repertoire holds over 100,000 clones, with approximately 79% as singletons. The material sequenced was PBMCs. The chain joins TRBV7-2 to TRBJ2-5; D is unclear. The origin of this receptor is a man aged 55 to 70 in good health and CMV-seropositive. The chain's CDR3 is CASSLVLLQETQYF. CDR3 nucleotide sequence: TGTGCCAGCAGCTTAGTGCTACTCCAAGAGACCCAGTACTTC.